The clone carrying this TCR beta chain was seen a handful of times. The antigen is undetermined. Both 60 Vbeta primers and 13 Jbeta primers went into the PCR. This table comes from immunoSEQ multiplex PCR, and its TCRdb copy is limited to in-frame clones, with some not included. The sample includes some 140,000 clones, 80% of them seen just once. The donors (healthy individuals) were bone marrow donors. This record belongs to a study of cytomegalovirus exposure and HLA in healthy donors. The wider study: Out of 398 genotyped donors, 81% belonged to the Caucasian-associated ancestry cluster. Study-wide results and caveats: Confirmation in vitro established that a few CMV-associated chains were specific for CMV antigens. A missense DCLRE1C variant was associated with V- and J-gene trimming of TCR beta chains in a later analysis, and an independent cohort replicated the association.

Trimming removed 4 bases from V and 5 bases from J; junction bases left unmatched: 5. The CDR3 runs 15 residues. CDR1 is WSHSY, CDR2 SAAADI, per germline. The sequencing sample was made of PBMCs. The chain carries TRBV10-2 and TRBJ2-5, with TRBD2 matching over 12 bases. The sequence came from a man aged 25-40 years in good health and CMV-seronegative. DNA for the CDR3: TGCGCCAGCAGTGTCCCGACTAGCGGGAGTGAGACCCAGTACTTC. This gives the protein CASSVPTSGSETQYF.